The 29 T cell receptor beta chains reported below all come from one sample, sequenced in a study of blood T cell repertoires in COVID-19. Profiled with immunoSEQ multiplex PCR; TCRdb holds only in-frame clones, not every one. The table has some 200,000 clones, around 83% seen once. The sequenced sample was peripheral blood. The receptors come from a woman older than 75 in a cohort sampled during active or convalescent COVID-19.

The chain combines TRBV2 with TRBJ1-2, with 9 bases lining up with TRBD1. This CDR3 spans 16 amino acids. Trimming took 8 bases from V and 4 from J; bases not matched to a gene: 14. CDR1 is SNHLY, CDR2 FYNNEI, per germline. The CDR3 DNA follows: TGTGCCAGCTCCGAGACAGGGGGTCGCTCCGGCTATGGCTACACCTTC. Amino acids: CASSETGGRSGYGYTF. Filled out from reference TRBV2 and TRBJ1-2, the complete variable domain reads EPEVTQTPSHQVTQMGQEVILRCVPISNHLYFYWYRQILGQKVEFLVSFYNNEISEKSEIFDDQFSVERPDGSNFTLKIRSTKLEDSAMYFCASSETGGRSGYGYTFGSGTRLTVV.

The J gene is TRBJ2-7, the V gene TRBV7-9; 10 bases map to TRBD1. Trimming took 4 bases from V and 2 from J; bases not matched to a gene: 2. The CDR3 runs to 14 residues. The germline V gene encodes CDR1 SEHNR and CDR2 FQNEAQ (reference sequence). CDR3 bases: TGTGCCAGCAGCTCCGGACAGGGGGCCTACGAGCAGTACGTC. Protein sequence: CASSSGQGAYEQYV.

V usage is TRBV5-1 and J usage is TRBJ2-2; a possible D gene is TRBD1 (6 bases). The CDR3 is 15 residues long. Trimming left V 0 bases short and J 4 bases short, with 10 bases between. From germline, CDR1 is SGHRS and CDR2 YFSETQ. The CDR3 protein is CASSLDRVGTGELFF. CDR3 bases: TGCGCCAGCAGCTTGGACAGGGTGGGCACCGGGGAGCTGTTTTTT.

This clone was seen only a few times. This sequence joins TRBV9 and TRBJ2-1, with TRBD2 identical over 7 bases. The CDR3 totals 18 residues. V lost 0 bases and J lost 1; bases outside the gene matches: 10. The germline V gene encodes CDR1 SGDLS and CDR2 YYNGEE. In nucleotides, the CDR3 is TGTGCCAGCAGCGTAGTGGCCCTAGCGGAGGATTCCTACAATGAGCAGTTCTTC. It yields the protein CASSVVALAEDSYNEQFF.

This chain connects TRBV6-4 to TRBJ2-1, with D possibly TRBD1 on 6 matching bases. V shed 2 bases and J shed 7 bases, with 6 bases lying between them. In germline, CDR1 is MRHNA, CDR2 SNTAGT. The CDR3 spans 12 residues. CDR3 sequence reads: CASSDQGNEQFF. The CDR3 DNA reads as TGTGCCAGCAGTGACCAGGGGAATGAGCAGTTCTTC.

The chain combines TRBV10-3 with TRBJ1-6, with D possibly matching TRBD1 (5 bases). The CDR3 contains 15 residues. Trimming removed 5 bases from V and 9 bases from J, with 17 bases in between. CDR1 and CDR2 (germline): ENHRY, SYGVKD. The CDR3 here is CAISSSRIRGSPLHF. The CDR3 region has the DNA TGTGCCATCAGTTCTAGTAGGATAAGGGGTTCACCCCTCCACTTT.

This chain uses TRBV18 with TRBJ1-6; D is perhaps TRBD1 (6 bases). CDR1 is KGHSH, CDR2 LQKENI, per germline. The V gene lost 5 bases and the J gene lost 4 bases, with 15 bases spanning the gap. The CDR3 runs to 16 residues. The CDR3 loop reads CASSTTGTIYNSPLHF. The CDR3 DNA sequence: TGTGCCAGCTCAACCACCGGGACAATTTATAATTCACCCCTCCACTTT.

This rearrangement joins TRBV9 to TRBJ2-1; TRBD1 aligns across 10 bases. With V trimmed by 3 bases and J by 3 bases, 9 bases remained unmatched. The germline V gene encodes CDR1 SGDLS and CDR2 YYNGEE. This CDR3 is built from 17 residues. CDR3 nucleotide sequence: TGTGCCAGCAGCGACTCGCGACAGGGGGCGCGCTACAATGAGCAGTTCTTC. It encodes CASSDSRQGARYNEQFF.

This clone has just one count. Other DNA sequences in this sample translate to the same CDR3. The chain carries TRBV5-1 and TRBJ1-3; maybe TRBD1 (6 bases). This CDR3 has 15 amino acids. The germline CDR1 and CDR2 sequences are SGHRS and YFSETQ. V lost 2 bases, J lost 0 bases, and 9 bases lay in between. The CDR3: CASSFEGVSGNTIYF. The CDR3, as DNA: TGCGCCAGCAGCTTTGAGGGGGTCTCTGGAAACACCATATATTTT.

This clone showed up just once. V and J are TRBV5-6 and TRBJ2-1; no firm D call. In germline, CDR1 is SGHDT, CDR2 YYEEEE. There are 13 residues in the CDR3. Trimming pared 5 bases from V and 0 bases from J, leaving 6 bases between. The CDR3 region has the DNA TGTGCCAGCAGGACTCACTCCTACAATGAGCAGTTCTTC. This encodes CASRTHSYNEQFF.

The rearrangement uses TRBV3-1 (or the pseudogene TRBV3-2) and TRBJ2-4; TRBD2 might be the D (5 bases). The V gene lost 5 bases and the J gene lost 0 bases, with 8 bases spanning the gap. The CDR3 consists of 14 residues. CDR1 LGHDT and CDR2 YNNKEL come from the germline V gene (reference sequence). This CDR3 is CASSEGIAKNIQYF. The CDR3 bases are TGTGCCAGCAGCGAGGGTATAGCCAAAAACATTCAGTACTTC.

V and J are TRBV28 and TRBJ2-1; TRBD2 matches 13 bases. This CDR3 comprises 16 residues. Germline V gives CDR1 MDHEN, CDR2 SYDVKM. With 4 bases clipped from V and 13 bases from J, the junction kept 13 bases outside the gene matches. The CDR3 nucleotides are TGTGCCAGCAGTTCAAAACTAGCGGGGGGGCCGAGTTATCAGTTCTTC. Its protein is CASSSKLAGGPSYQFF. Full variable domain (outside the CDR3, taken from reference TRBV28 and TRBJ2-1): DVKVTQSSRYLVKRTGEKVFLECVQDMDHENMFWYRQDPGLGLRLIYFSYDVKMKEKGDIPEGYSVSREKKERFSLILESASTNQTSMYLCASSSKLAGGPSYQFFGPGTRLTVL.

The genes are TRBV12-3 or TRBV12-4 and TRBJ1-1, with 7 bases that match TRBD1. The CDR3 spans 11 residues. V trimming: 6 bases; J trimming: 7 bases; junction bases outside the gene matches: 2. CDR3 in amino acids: CASSQGGEAFF. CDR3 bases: TGTGCCAGCAGCCAGGGGGGTGAAGCTTTCTTT.

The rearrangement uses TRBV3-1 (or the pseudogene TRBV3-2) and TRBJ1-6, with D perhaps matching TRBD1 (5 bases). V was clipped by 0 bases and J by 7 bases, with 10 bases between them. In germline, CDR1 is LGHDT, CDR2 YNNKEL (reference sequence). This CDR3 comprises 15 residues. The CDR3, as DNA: TGTGCCAGCAGCCAAGAGGGGGGTGGAAATTCACCCCTCCACTTT. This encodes CASSQEGGGNSPLHF.

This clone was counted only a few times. CDR3 in DNA: TGTGCCAGCAGCTTTCTTCCTAGCGGGGGGCCAACGGAGCAGTACTTC. Protein: CASSFLPSGGPTEQYF. J is TRBJ2-7 and V is TRBV11-2; 11 bases line up with TRBD2. The germline V gene has CDR1 SGHAT and CDR2 FQNNGV. This CDR3 is built from 16 residues. J lost 7 bases, V lost 3 bases, and 11 bases had no gene match.

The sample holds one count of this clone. DNA for the CDR3: TGCGCCAGCAGCTGGGGGGACAGGGGGCCTGGAAACACCATATATTTT. This sequence encodes CASSWGDRGPGNTIYF. This chain links TRBV5-1 with TRBJ1-3; 12 bases align to TRBD1. The germline V gene encodes CDR1 SGHRS and CDR2 YFSETQ. The CDR3 spans 16 residues. With V trimmed by 3 bases and J by 2 bases, 3 bases remained unmatched.

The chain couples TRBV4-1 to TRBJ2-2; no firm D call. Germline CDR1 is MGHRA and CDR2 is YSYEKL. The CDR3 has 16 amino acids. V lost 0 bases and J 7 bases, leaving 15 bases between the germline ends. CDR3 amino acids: CASSQEVPSRGGELFF. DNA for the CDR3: TGCGCCAGCAGCCAAGAGGTCCCCTCCCGAGGCGGGGAGCTGTTTTTT.

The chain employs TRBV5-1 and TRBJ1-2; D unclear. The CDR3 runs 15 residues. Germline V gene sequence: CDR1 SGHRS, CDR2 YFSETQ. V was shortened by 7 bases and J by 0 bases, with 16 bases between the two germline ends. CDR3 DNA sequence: TGCGCCAGCGGTCTCGAACAGTCGTCTAACTATGGCTACACCTTC. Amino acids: CASGLEQSSNYGYTF.

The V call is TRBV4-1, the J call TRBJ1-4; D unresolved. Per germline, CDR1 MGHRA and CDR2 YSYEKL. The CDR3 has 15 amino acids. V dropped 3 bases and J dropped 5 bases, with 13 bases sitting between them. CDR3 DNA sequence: TGCGCCAGCAGCCATTCAGGCAGTTGGAATGAAAAACTGTTTTTT. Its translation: CASSHSGSWNEKLFF.

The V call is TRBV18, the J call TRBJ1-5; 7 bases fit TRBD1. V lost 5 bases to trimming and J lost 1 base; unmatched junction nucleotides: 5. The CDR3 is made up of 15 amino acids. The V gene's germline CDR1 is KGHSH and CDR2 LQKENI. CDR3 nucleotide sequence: TGTGCCAGCTCAACGGGACAGAGAAGCAATCAGCCCCAGCATTTT. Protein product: CASSTGQRSNQPQHF.

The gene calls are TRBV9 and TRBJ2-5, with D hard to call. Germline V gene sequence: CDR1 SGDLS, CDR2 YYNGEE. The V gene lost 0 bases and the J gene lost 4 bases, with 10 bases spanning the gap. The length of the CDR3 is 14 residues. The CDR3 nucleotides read TGTGCCAGCAGCGTAGGCTTACTCTCAGAGACCCAGTACTTC. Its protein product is CASSVGLLSETQYF.

CDR3 coding DNA: TGTGCCAGCAGTTCCCGGACAGCATTCGGGGAGACCCAGTACTTC. This codes for CASSSRTAFGETQYF. The genes are TRBV6-5 and TRBJ2-5; D is perhaps TRBD1 (6 bases). This CDR3 region has 15 residues. Germline CDR1 and CDR2: MNHEY and SVGAGI. Trimming left V 4 bases short and J 5 bases short, with 17 bases between.

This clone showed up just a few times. CDR3 sequence (DNA): TGTGCCAGCAGCCAAATAAGATCGGGCCGAAGGAGGGATTCACCCCTCCACTTT. It encodes CASSQIRSGRRRDSPLHF. The J gene is TRBJ1-6, the V gene TRBV7-8; D gene ambiguous. V lost 5 bases and J 8 bases, leaving 25 bases between the germline ends. The germline gives CDR1 SGHVS, CDR2 FQNEAQ. The CDR3 loop spans 18 amino acids.

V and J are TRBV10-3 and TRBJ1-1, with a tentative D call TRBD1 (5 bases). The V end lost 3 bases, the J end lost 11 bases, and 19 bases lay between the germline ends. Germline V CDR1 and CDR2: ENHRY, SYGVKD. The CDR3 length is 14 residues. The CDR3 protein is CAISEVRIREGAFF. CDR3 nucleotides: TGTGCCATCAGTGAAGTAAGAATACGGGAGGGGGCTTTCTTT.

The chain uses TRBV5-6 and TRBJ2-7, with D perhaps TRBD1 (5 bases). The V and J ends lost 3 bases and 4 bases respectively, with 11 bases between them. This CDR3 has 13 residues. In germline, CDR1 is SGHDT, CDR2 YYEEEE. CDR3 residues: CASSYITGYEQYV. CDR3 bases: TGTGCCAGCAGCTATATTACAGGTTACGAGCAGTACGTC.

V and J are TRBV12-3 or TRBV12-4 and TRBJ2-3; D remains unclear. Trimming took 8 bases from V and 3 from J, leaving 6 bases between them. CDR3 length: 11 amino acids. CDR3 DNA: TGTGCCAGCCGTGTTACAGATACGCAGTATTTT. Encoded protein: CASRVTDTQYF.

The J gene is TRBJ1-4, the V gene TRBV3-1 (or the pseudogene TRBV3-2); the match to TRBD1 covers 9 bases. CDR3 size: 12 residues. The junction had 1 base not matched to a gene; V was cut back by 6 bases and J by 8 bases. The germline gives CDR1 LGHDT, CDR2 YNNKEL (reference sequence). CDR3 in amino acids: CASRGQGEKLFF. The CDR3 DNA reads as TGTGCCAGCAGAGGACAGGGGGAAAAACTGTTTTTT.

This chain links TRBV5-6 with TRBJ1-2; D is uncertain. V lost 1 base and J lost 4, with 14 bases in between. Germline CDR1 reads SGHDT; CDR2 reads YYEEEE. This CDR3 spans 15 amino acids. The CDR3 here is CASSLRSVQSYGYTF. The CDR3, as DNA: TGTGCCAGCAGCTTGAGGTCGGTACAGAGCTATGGCTACACCTTC.

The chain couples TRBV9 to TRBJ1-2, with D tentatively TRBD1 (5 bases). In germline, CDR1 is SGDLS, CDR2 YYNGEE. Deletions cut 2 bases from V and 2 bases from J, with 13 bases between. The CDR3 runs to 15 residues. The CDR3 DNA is TGTGCCAGCAGCGTGGGGGGGTTAGAAAACTATGGCTACACCTTC. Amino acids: CASSVGGLENYGYTF.